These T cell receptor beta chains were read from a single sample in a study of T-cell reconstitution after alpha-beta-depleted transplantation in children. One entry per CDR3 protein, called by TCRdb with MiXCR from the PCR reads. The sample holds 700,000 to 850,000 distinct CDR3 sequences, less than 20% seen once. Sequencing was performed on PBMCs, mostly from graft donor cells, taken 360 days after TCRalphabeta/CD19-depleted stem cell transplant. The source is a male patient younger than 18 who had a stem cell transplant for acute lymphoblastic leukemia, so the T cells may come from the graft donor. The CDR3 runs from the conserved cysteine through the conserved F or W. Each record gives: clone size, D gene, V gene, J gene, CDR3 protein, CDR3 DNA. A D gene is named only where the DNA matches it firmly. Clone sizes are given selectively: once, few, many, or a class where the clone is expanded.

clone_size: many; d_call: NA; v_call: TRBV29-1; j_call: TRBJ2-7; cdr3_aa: CSVDSLGSREQYF; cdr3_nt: TGCAGCGTTGATAGTTTAGGATCTCGCGAGCAGTACTTC
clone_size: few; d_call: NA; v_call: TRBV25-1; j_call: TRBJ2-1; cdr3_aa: CASSAPLRIYNEQFF; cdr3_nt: TGTGCCAGCAGTGCTCCCTTAAGAATCTACAATGAGCAGTTCTTC
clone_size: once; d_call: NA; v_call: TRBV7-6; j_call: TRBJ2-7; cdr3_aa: CASSLDRWTPYEQYF; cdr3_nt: TGTGCCAGCAGCTTAGATAGGTGGACACCCTACGAGCAGTACTTC
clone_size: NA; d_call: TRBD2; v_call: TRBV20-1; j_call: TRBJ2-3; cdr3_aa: CSARTSGSTDTQYF; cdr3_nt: TGCAGTGCCCGTACTAGCGGGAGTACAGATACGCAGTATTTT
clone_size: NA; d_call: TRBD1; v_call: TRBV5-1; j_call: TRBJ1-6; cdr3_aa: CASSPDRGLISPLHF; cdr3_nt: TGCGCCAGCAGCCCGGACAGGGGGTTGATTTCACCCCTCCACTTT
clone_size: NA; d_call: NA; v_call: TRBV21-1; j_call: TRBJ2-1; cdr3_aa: CASSSKGGTLHNEQFF; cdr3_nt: TGTGCCAGCAGCTCTAAAGGTGGGACTCTTCACAATGAGCAGTTCTTC
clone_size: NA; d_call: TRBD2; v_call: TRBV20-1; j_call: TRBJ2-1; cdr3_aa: CSALGAVAGSYNEQFF; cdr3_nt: TGCAGTGCTCTTGGTGCAGTAGCGGGATCCTACAATGAGCAGTTCTTC
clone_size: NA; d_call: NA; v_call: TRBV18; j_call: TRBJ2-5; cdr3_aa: CASSPGMRETQYF; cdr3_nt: TGTGCCAGCTCACCAGGGATGCGAGAGACCCAGTACTTC
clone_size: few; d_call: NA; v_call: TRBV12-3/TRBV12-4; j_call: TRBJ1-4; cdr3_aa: CASSLPRVNEKLFF; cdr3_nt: TGTGCCAGCAGTTTACCCAGGGTTAATGAAAAACTGTTTTTT
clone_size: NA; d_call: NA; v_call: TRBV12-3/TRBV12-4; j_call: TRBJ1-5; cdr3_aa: CASSLRGEGPNQPQHF; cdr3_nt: TGTGCCAGCAGTTTACGAGGGGAGGGTCCAAATCAGCCCCAGCATTTT
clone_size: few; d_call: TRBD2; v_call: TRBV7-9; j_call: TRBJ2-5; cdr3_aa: CASRLAGSQETQYF; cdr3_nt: TGTGCCAGCAGACTAGCGGGGAGCCAAGAGACCCAGTACTTC
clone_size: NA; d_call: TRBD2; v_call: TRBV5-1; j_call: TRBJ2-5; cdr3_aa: CASRPLWREAQETQYF; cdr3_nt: TGCGCCAGCAGACCGTTGTGGCGGGAGGCCCAAGAGACCCAGTACTTC
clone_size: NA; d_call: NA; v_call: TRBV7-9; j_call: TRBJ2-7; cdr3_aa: CASSPPGHISSYEQYF; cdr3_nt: TGTGCCAGCAGCCCGCCGGGACACATATCCTCCTACGAGCAGTACTTC
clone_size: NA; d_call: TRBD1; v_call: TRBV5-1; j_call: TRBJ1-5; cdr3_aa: CASSLATGENQPQHF; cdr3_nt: TGCGCCAGCAGCTTGGCCACAGGGGAGAATCAGCCCCAGCATTTT
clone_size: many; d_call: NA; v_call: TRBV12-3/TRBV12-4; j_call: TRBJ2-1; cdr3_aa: CASTPPEDNEQFF; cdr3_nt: TGTGCCAGCACCCCTCCCGAAGATAATGAGCAGTTCTTC
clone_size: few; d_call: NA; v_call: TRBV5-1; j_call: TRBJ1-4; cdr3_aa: CASSASGVNEKLFF; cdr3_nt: TGCGCCAGCAGCGCTTCGGGAGTTAATGAAAAACTGTTTTTT
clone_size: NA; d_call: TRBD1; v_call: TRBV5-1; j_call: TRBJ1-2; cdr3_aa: CASSLGDRVDYGYTF; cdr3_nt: TGCGCCAGCAGCTTGGGGGACAGGGTGGACTATGGCTACACCTTC
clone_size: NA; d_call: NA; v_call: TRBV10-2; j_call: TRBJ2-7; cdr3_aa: CASRGTAPHYEQYF; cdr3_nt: TGCGCCAGCAGAGGAACCGCCCCACACTACGAGCAGTACTTC
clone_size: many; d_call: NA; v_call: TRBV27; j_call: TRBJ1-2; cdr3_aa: CASSLGPNYGYTF; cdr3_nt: TGTGCCAGCAGCCTGGGCCCTAACTATGGCTACACCTTC
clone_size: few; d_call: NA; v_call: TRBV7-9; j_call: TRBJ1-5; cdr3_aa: CASSSSEGNQPQHF; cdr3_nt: TGTGCCAGCAGCTCCTCGGAGGGCAATCAGCCCCAGCATTTT
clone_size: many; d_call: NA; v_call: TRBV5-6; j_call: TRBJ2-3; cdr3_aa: CASSLVSRGTQYF; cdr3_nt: TGTGCCAGCAGCTTGGTATCTCGTGGTACGCAGTATTTT
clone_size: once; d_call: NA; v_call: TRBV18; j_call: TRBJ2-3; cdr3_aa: CASSPPSQDMGDTQYF; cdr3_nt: TGTGCCAGCTCACCACCGTCTCAAGACATGGGGGATACGCAGTATTTT
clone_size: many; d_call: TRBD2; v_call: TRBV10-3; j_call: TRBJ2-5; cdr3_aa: CAISANVGLGLAQETQYF; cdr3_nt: TGTGCCATCAGTGCCAACGTCGGGCTTGGACTAGCTCAAGAGACCCAGTACTTC
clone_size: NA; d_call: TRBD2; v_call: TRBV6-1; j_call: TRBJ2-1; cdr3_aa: CASSKVAGGAVGEQFF; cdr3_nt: TGTGCCAGCAGCAAGGTCGCGGGAGGCGCGGTGGGTGAGCAGTTCTTC
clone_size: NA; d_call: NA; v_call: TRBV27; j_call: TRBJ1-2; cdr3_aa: CASSLQGLKGYTF; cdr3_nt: TGTGCCAGCAGTTTACAGGGACTGAAGGGCTACACCTTC
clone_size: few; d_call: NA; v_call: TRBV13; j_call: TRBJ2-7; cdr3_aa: CASSSDRKSGEQYF; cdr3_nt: TGTGCCAGCAGCTCTGACAGAAAATCAGGCGAGCAGTACTTC
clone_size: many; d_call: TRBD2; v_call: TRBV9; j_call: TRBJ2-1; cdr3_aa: CASSPRSGTSGRNEQFF; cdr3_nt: TGTGCCAGCAGCCCCCGATCCGGGACTAGCGGGAGAAATGAGCAGTTCTTC
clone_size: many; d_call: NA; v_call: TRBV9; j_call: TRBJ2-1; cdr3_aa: CASSVTGRYNEQFF; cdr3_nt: TGTGCCAGCAGCGTAACGGGACGGTACAATGAGCAGTTCTTC
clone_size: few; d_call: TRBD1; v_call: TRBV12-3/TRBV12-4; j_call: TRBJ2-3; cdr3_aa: CASSLAKGLQGETDTQYF; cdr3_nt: TGTGCCAGCAGTTTAGCTAAAGGTCTACAGGGGGAGACAGATACGCAGTATTTT
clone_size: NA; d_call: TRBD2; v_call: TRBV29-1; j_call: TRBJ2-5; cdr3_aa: CSVDRATSGKRVGETQYF; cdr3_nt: TGCAGCGTTGATCGCGCGACTAGCGGGAAAAGGGTCGGAGAGACCCAGTACTTC
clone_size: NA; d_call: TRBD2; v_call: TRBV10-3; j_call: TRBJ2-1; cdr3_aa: CAISELVLAGGKNNEQFF; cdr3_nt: TGTGCCATCAGTGAGTTGGTACTAGCGGGAGGAAAGAACAATGAGCAGTTCTTC
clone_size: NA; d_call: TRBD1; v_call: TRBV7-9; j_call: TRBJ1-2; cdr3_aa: CASSLGTDYGYTF; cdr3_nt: TGTGCCAGCAGCCTCGGGACAGACTATGGCTACACCTTC
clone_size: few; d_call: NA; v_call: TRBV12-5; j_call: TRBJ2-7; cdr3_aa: CASGTGGWRYEQYF; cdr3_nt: TGTGCTAGTGGTACAGGCGGGTGGCGCTACGAGCAGTACTTC
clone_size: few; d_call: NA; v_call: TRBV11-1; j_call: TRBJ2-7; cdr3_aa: CASSLPGPGYEQYF; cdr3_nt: TGTGCCAGCAGCTTACCAGGTCCCGGATACGAGCAGTACTTC
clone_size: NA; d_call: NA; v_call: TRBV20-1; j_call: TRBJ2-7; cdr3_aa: CSAQGFYEQYF; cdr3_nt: TGCAGTGCCCAGGGGTTCTACGAGCAGTACTTC
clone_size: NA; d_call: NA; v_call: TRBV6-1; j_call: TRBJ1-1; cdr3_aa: CASRGGGSTEAFF; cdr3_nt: TGTGCCAGCAGAGGGGGGGGAAGCACTGAAGCTTTCTTT
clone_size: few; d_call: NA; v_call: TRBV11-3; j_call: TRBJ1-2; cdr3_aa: CASSLVREPYGYTF; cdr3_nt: TGTGCCAGCAGCTTAGTCAGGGAGCCGTATGGCTACACCTTC
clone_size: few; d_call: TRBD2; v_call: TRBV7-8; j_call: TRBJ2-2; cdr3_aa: CASSLVLAGFPGELFF; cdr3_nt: TGTGCCAGCAGCTTAGTTCTAGCGGGATTCCCCGGGGAGCTGTTTTTT
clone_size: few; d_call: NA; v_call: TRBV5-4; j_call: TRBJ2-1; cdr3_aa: CASQAALGSEQFF; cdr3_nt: TGTGCCAGCCAAGCGGCCTTGGGTTCTGAGCAGTTCTTC
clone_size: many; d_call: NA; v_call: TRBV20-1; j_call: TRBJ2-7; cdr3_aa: CSARVGPSRAYEQYF; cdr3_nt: TGCAGTGCTAGGGTGGGTCCGTCCAGGGCCTACGAGCAGTACTTC
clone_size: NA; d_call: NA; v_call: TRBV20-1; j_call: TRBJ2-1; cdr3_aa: CSLTPSDEQFF; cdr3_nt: TGCAGTTTAACCCCTAGCGATGAGCAGTTCTTC
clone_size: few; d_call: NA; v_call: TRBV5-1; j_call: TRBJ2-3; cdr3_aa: CASSSGLLGGTDTQYF; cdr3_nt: TGCGCCAGCAGCTCCGGACTACTAGGAGGCACAGATACGCAGTATTTT
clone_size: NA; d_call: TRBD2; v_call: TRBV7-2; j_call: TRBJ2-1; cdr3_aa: CASSLGRQREWNEQFF; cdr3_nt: TGTGCCAGCAGCTTAGGGCGCCAGCGGGAGTGGAATGAGCAGTTCTTC
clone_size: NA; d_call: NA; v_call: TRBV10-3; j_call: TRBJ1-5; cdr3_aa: CAISERGVSNQPQHF; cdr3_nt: TGTGCCATCAGTGAACGGGGCGTGAGCAATCAGCCCCAGCATTTT
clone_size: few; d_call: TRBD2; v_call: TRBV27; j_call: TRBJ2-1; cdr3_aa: CASSPSRTSGRGHYNEQFF; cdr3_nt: TGTGCCAGCAGTCCTTCCCGGACTAGCGGGAGGGGACACTACAATGAGCAGTTCTTC
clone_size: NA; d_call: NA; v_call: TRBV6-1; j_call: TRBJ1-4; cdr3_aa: CASSAGQAHNEKLFF; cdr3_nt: TGTGCCAGCAGTGCCGGGCAGGCACATAATGAAAAACTGTTTTTT
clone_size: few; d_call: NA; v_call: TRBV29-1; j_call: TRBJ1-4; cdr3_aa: CSALGEKLFF; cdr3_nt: TGCAGCGCATTGGGTGAAAAACTGTTTTTT
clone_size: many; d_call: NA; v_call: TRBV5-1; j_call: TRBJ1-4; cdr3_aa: CASSLRRGTNEKLFF; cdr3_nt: TGCGCCAGCAGCTTGCGACGAGGAACTAATGAAAAACTGTTTTTT
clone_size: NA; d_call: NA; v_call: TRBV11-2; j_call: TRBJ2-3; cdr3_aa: CASTSTLVRVGDTQYF; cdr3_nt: TGTGCCAGCACCTCGACCCTTGTGCGGGTGGGAGATACGCAGTATTTT
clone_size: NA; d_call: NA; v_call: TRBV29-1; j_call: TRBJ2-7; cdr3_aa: CSAQPGSRYEQYF; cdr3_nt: TGCAGCGCTCAGCCGGGTTCCCGCTACGAGCAGTACTTC
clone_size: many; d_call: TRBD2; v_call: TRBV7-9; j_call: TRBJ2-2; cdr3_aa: CASSLLAGGQTGELFF; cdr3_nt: TGTGCCAGCAGCTTACTAGCGGGAGGACAAACCGGGGAGCTGTTTTTT
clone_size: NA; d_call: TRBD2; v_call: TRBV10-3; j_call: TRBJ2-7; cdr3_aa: CAISEVRTSVYEQYF; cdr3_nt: TGTGCCATCAGTGAAGTTAGGACTAGCGTATACGAGCAGTACTTC
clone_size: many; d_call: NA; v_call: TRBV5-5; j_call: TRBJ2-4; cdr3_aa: CASSFWSTGGIQYF; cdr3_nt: TGTGCCAGCAGCTTTTGGTCTACCGGAGGCATTCAGTACTTC